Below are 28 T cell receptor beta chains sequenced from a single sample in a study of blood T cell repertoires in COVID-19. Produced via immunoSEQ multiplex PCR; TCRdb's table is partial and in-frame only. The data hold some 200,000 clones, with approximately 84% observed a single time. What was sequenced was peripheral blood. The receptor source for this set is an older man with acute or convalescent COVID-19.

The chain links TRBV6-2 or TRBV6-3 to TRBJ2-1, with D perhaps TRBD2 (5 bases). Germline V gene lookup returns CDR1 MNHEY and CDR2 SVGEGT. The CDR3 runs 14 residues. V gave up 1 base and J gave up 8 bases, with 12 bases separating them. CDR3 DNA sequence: TGTGCCAGCAGTTACTTCTCTAGCAGCCATGAGCAGTTCTTC. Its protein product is CASSYFSSSHEQFF.

Written as DNA, the CDR3 is TGTGCCAGTAGGGATGGGACAGCTAACTATGGCTACACCTTC. As protein: CASRDGTANYGYTF. The V call is TRBV19, the J call TRBJ1-2; 7 bases line up with TRBD1. This CDR3 has 14 residues. The V gene's germline CDR1 is LNHDA and CDR2 SQIVND (reference sequence). V gave up 6 bases and J gave up 0 bases; unmatched junction bases: 4.

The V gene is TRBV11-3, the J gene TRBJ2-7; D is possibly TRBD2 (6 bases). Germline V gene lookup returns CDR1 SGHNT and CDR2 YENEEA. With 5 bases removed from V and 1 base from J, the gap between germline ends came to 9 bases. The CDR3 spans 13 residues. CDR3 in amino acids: CASSPRGSYEQYV. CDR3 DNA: TGTGCCAGCAGCCCGCGGGGATCCTACGAGCAGTACGTC.

CDR3 DNA: TGTGCCAGTCAGGGGGCGAGTAGTGAAAAACTGTTTTTT. This gives the protein CASQGASSEKLFF. V is TRBV6-6 and J is TRBJ1-4; 8 bases match TRBD1. V lost 9 bases to trimming and J lost 7 bases; unmatched junction nucleotides: 7. The CDR3 runs 13 residues. The germline gives CDR1 MNHNY, CDR2 SVGAGI (reference sequence).

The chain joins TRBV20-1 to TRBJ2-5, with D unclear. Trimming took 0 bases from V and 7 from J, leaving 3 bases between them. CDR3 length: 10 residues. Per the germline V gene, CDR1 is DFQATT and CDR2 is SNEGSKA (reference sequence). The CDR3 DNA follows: TGCAGTGCTAGAGACGTGACCCAGTACTTC. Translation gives CSARDVTQYF.

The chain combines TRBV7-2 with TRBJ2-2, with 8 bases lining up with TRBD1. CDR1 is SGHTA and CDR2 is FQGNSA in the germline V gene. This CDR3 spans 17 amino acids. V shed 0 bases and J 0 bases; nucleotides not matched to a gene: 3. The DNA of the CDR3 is TGTGCCAGCAGCTTAGCTTGGGACAGGACGAACACCGGGGAGCTGTTTTTT. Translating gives CASSLAWDRTNTGELFF.

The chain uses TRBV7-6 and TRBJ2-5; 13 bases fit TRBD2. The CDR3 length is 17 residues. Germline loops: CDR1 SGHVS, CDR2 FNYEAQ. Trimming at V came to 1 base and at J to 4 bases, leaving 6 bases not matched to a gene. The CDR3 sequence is CASSLGRTSGSRETQYF. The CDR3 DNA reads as TGTGCCAGCAGCTTAGGCCGGACTAGCGGGAGTAGAGAGACCCAGTACTTC.

For the CDR3, the DNA is TGCGCCAGCAGCACGGGACTAGCGAGGCAAGAGACCCAGTACTTC. Residues: CASSTGLARQETQYF. The V and J genes are TRBV5-1 and TRBJ2-5; 10 bases align to TRBD2. Germline V lookup: CDR1 SGHRS, CDR2 YFSETQ. Germline trimming cut 4 bases from V and 2 bases from J; bases unmatched to any gene: 5. The CDR3 is made up of 15 amino acids. Filled out from reference TRBV5-1 and TRBJ2-5, the complete variable domain reads KAGVTQTPRYLIKTRGQQVTLSCSPISGHRSVSWYQQTPGQGLQFLFEYFSETQRNKGNFPGRFSGRQFSNSRSEMNVSTLELGDSALYLCASSTGLARQETQYFGPGTRLLVL.

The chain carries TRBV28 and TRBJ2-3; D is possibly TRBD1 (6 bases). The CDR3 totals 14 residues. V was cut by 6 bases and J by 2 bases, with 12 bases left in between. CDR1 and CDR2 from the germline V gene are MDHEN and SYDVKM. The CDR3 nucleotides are TGTGCCAGCAGCCGGACAGACTACACAGATACGCAGTATTTT. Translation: CASSRTDYTDTQYF.

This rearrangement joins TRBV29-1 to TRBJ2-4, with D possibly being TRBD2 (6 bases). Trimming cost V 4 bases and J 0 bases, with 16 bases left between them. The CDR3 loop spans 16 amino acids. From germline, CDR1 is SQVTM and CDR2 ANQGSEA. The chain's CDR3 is CSVAGGAVLAKNIQYF. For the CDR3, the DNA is TGCAGCGTTGCTGGAGGGGCCGTTCTAGCCAAAAACATTCAGTACTTC.

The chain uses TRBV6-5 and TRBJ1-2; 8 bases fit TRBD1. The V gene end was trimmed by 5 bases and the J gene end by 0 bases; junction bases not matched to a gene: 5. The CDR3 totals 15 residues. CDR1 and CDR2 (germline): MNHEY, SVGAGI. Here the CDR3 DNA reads TGTGCCAGCAGTAACAGACAGGGGTCTAACTATGGCTACACCTTC. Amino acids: CASSNRQGSNYGYTF.

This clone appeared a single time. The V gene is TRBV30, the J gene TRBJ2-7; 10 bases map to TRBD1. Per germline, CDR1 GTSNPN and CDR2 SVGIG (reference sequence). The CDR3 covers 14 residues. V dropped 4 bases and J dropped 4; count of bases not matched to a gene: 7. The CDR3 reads CAWTHRDRGYEQYF. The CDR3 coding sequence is TGTGCCTGGACCCACCGGGACAGGGGATACGAGCAGTACTTC.

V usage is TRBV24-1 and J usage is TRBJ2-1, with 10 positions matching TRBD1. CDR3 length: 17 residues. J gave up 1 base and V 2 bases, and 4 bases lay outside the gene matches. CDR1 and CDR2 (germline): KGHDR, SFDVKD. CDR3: CATSDWGQGISYNEQFF. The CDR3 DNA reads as TGTGCCACCAGTGATTGGGGACAGGGGATATCCTACAATGAGCAGTTCTTC.

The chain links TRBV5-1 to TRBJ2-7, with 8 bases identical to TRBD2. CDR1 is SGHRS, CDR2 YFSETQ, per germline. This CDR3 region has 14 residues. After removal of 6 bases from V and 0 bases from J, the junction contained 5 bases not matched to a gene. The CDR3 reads CASNQRGSSYEQYF. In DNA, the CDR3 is TGCGCCAGCAACCAGCGGGGGAGCTCCTACGAGCAGTACTTC. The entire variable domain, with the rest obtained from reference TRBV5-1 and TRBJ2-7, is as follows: KAGVTQTPRYLIKTRGQQVTLSCSPISGHRSVSWYQQTPGQGLQFLFEYFSETQRNKGNFPGRFSGRQFSNSRSEMNVSTLELGDSALYLCASNQRGSSYEQYFGPGTRLTVT.

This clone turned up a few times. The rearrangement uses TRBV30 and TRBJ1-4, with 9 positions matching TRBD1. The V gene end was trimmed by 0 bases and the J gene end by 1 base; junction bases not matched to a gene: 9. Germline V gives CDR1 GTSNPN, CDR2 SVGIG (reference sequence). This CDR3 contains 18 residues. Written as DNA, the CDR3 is TGTGCCTGGAGTGTAACTCGGGGACAGGGCCGAACTAATGAAAAACTGTTTTTT. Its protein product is CAWSVTRGQGRTNEKLFF.

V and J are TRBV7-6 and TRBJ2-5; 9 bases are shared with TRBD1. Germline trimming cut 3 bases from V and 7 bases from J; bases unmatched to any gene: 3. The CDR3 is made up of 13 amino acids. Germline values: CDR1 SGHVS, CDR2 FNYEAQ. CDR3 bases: TGTGCCAGCAGCTTGGGGACAGGGCTGACCCAGTACTTC. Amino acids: CASSLGTGLTQYF.

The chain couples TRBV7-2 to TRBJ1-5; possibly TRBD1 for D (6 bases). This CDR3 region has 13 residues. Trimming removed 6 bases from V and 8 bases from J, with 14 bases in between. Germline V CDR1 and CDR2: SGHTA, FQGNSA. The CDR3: CASRSQGSEPQHF. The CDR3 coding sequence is TGTGCCAGCAGGTCACAGGGTTCAGAGCCCCAGCATTTT.

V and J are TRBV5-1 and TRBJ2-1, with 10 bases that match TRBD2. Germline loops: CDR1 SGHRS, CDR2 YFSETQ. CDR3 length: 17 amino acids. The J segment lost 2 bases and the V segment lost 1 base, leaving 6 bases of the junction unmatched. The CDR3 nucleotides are TGCGCCAGCAGCTTGAGGGCTAGCGGGGGACCCTACAATGAGCAGTTCTTC. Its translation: CASSLRASGGPYNEQFF.

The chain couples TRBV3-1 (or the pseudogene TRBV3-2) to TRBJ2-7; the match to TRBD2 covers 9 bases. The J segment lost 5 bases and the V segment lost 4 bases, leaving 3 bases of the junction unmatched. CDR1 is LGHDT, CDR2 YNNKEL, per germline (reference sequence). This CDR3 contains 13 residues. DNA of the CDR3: TGTGCCAGCAGCCTTAGCGGGAGCAACGAGCAGTACTTC. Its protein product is CASSLSGSNEQYF.

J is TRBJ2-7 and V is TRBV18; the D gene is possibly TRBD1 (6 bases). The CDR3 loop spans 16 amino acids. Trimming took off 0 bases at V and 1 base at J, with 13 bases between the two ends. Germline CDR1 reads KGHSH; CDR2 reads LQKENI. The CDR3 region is CASSPPNRVLSYEQYF. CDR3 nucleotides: TGTGCCAGCTCACCACCTAACAGGGTTTTGTCCTACGAGCAGTACTTC.

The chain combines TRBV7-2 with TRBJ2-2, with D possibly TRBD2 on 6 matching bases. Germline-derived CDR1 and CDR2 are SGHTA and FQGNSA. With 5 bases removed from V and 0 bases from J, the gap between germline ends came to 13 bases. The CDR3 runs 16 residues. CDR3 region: CASSALATANTGELFF. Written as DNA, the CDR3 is TGTGCCAGCAGCGCGCTAGCGACCGCGAACACCGGGGAGCTGTTTTTT. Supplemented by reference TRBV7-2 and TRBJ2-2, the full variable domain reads GAGVSQSPSNKVTEKGKDVELRCDPISGHTALYWYRQSLGQGLEFLIYFQGNSAPDKSGLPSDRFSAERTGGSVSTLTIQRTQQEDSAVYLCASSALATANTGELFFGEGSRLTVL.

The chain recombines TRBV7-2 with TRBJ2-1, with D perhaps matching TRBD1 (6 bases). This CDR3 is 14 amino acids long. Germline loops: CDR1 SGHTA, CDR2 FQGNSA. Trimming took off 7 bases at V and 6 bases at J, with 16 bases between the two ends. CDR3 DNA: TGTGCCAGCACCGATAATAGAGGGGGCAATGAGCAGTTCTTC. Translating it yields CASTDNRGGNEQFF.

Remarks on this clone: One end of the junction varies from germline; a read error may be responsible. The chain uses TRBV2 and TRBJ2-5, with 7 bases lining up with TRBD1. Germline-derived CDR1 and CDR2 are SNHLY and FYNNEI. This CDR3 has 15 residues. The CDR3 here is CASREETGSGETQYF. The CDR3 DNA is TGTGCCAGCAGGGAAGAGACAGGGTCGGGAGAGACCCAGTACTTC. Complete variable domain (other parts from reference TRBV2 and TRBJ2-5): EPEVTQTPSHQVTQMGQEVILRCVPISNHLYFYWYRQILGQKVEFLVSFYNNEISEKSEIFDDQFSVERPDGSNFTLKIRSTKLEDSAMYFCASREETGSGETQYFGPGTRLLVL.

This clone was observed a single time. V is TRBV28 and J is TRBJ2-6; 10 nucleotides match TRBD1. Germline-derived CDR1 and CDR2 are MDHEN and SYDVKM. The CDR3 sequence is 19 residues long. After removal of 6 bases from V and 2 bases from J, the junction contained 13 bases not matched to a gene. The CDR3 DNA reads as TGTGCCAGCAGGGGGATAAGGGACAGGGGAATCGCTGGGGCCAACGTCCTGACTTTC. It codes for CASRGIRDRGIAGANVLTF.

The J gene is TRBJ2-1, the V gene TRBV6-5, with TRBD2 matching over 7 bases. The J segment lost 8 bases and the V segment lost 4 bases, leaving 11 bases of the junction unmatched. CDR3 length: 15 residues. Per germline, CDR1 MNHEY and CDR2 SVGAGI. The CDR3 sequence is CASSWGGTGRYEQFF. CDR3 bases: TGTGCCAGCAGTTGGGGGGGGACCGGGAGGTATGAGCAGTTCTTC.

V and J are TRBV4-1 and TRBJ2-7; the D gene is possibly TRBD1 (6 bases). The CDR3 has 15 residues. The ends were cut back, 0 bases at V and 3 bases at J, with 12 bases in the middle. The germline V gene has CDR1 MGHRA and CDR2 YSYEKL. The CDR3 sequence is CASSQDAGENYEQYV. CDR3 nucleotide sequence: TGCGCCAGCAGCCAAGATGCAGGGGAAAACTACGAGCAGTACGTC.

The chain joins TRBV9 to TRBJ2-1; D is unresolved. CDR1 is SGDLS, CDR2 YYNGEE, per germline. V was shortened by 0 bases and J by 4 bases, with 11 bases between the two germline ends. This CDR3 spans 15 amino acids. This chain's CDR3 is CASSVEIAAYNEQFF. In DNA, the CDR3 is TGTGCCAGCAGCGTAGAAATAGCAGCGTACAATGAGCAGTTCTTC.

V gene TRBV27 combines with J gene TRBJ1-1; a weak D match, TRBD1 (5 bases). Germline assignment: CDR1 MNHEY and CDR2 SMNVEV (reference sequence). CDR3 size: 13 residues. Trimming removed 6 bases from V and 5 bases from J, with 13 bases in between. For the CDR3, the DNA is TGTGCCAGCAGCTCAGGGTGGGGAACTGAAGCTTTCTTT. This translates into CASSSGWGTEAFF.